These 13 T cell receptor beta chains were all obtained from the same sample, sequenced in a study of cytomegalovirus exposure and HLA in healthy donors. PCR primers comprised 60 Vbeta and 13 Jbeta primers. Some clones are missing from TCRdb's copy, which holds only in-frame ones; the method was immunoSEQ multiplex PCR. This sample has 150,000 to 200,000 clones; around three quarters occur once, and the top ten carry around 6%. The specimen was PBMCs. These receptors were collected from a middle-aged man in good health and CMV-seronegative.

This sequence joins TRBV4-3 and TRBJ1-6, with 8 nucleotides matching TRBD1. The CDR3 totals 15 residues. Looked up from germline, CDR1 is LGHNA and CDR2 is YSLEER. With V trimmed by 4 bases and J by 9 bases, 8 bases remained unmatched. The CDR3 bases are TGCGCCAGCAGCCTGAACGACGGGACAGGTTCACCCCTCCACTTT. Translation gives CASSLNDGTGSPLHF.

The chain couples TRBV30 to TRBJ1-2; 8 nucleotides match TRBD1. CDR1 is GTSNPN and CDR2 is SVGIG in the germline V gene (reference sequence). The CDR3 extends over 15 amino acids. With 2 bases clipped from V and 7 bases from J, the junction kept 12 bases outside the gene matches. The CDR3, as DNA: TGTGCCTGGAGTTTAACGACAGGGGATCTTCGTGGCTACACCTTC. Translated, it gives CAWSLTTGDLRGYTF.

The chain uses TRBV5-1 and TRBJ2-7; TRBD2 matches 13 bases. The germline CDR1 and CDR2 sequences are SGHRS and YFSETQ. V shed 5 bases, J shed 8 bases, and the junction held 10 bases outside the gene matches. CDR3 length: 15 amino acids. As DNA, the CDR3 is TGCGCCAGCAGGACTCTAATCGGGACTAGCGGGAAGCAGTACTTC. Translation gives CASRTLIGTSGKQYF.

Here the CDR3 DNA reads TGTGCCAGCTCACCATTGTCAACTAGCGGGATGAGCACAGATACGCAGTATTTT. This encodes CASSPLSTSGMSTDTQYF. The chain joins TRBV18 to TRBJ2-3; 10 nucleotides agree with TRBD2. Germline-derived CDR1 and CDR2 are KGHSH and LQKENI. The V and J ends lost 2 bases and 0 bases, in that order; junction bases with no gene match: 8. CDR3 size: 18 residues.

The V call is TRBV7-2, the J call TRBJ2-7; a weak D match, TRBD1 (6 bases). With 1 base removed from V and 1 base from J, the gap between germline ends came to 17 bases. Germline CDR1 and CDR2: SGHTA and FQGNSA. The CDR3 sequence is 17 residues long. The CDR3 bases are TGTGCCAGCAGCTTAGACCCAACGGGACACGTATCCTACGAGCAGTACTTC. It yields the protein CASSLDPTGHVSYEQYF.

The chain employs TRBV2 and TRBJ2-7, with 10 bases identical to TRBD1. Germline lookup yields CDR1 SNHLY and CDR2 FYNNEI. V shed 2 bases and J 1 base; nucleotides not matched to a gene: 5. The CDR3 covers 16 residues. The CDR3: CASSEPGQGSSYEQYF. In nucleotides, the CDR3 is TGTGCCAGCAGTGAACCGGGACAGGGGAGTTCCTACGAGCAGTACTTC.

V usage is TRBV6-1 and J usage is TRBJ1-3, with D perhaps matching TRBD1 (5 bases). CDR3 length equals 15 residues. Germline CDR1 reads MNHNS; CDR2 reads SASEGT. V was cut by 5 bases and J by 0 bases, with 11 bases left in between. For the CDR3, the DNA is TGTGCCAGCAGTCAGGGCTTCATCTCTGGAAACACCATATATTTT. Its translation is CASSQGFISGNTIYF.

The rearrangement uses TRBV29-1 and TRBJ2-2; D ambiguous. The V end lost 5 bases, the J end lost 0 bases, and 7 bases lay between the germline ends. This CDR3 region has 13 residues. Germline-derived CDR1 and CDR2 are SQVTM and ANQGSEA. CDR3: CSVQGANTGELFF. The CDR3 DNA sequence: TGCAGCGTTCAAGGCGCGAACACCGGGGAGCTGTTTTTT.

The chain couples TRBV6-4 to TRBJ2-3; the match to TRBD2 covers 9 bases. After removal of 5 bases from V and 2 bases from J, the junction contained 5 bases not matched to a gene. CDR1 and CDR2 from the germline V gene are MRHNA and SNTAGT. The CDR3 extends over 15 amino acids. The CDR3 DNA reads TGTGCCAGCAGTCCTGGCGGGGGGGCCACAGATACGCAGTATTTT. It encodes CASSPGGGATDTQYF.

V gene TRBV7-9 combines with J gene TRBJ2-1; no clear D. Trimming left V 4 bases short and J 7 bases short, with 8 bases between. The germline V gene encodes CDR1 SEHNR and CDR2 FQNEAQ (reference sequence). The CDR3 is 12 residues long. CDR3 coding DNA: TGTGCCAGCAGCTCCCCCGGGAATGAGCAGTTCTTC. Translation gives CASSSPGNEQFF.

This sequence joins TRBV6-1 and TRBJ1-1, with TRBD1 identical over 11 bases. The CDR3 runs 16 residues. CDR1 MNHNS and CDR2 SASEGT come from the germline V gene. The V and J ends lost 4 bases and 4 bases, in that order; junction bases with no gene match: 8. The CDR3 reads CASSAKTGTGGTEAFF. The CDR3 coding sequence is TGTGCCAGCAGTGCAAAAACCGGGACAGGGGGCACTGAAGCTTTCTTT.

The chain links TRBV5-4 to TRBJ2-5, with D tentatively TRBD2 (6 bases). CDR1 and CDR2 from the germline V gene are SGHNT and YYREEE (reference sequence). The V gene lost 4 bases and the J gene lost 1 base, with 14 bases spanning the gap. The CDR3 sequence is 15 residues long. This CDR3 reads CASSLRGRFQETQYF. In DNA, the CDR3 is TGTGCCAGCAGCCTCCGGGGGAGGTTCCAAGAGACCCAGTACTTC.

The chain is built from TRBV5-4 and TRBJ1-3; D remains unclear. The CDR3 is made up of 15 amino acids. With 4 bases removed from V and 0 bases from J, the gap between germline ends came to 11 bases. Germline loops: CDR1 SGHNT, CDR2 YYREEE (reference sequence). CDR3 sequence (DNA): TGTGCCAGCAGCCTGGCGGGGATCTCTGGAAACACCATATATTTT. It codes for CASSLAGISGNTIYF.